The 8 T cell receptor beta chains below were found in one sample sequenced in a study of vaccination effects on CD4 cells after COVID-19. CD4+ T cells were isolated after nine to ten days of culture. All participants had two doses of either the BNT162b2 or mRNA-1273 vaccine. No cognate antigen is known for these TCRs. The assay was immunoSEQ multiplex PCR, and TCRdb's table has in-frame clones only and misses some. The table includes 70,000 or so clones, 73% detected once. Material: CD4+ T cells from PBMCs cultured without peptide, obtained after COVID-19 vaccination. These receptor sequences come from a human donor who received a COVID-19 vaccine.

This chain links TRBV24-1 with TRBJ2-3; a possible D gene is TRBD2 (7 bases). The CDR3 loop spans 14 amino acids. Looked up from germline, CDR1 is KGHDR and CDR2 is SFDVKD. V dropped 5 bases and J dropped 2 bases, with 10 bases sitting between them. The CDR3 spells CATSVGGATDTQYF. Written as DNA, the CDR3 is TGTGCCACCAGTGTTGGGGGGGCCACAGATACGCAGTATTTT.

The chain employs TRBV7-3 and TRBJ2-2; TRBD1 might be the D (6 bases). Germline lookup yields CDR1 SGHTA and CDR2 FQGTGA. CDR3 length: 15 amino acids. V gave up 1 base and J gave up 2 bases, with 8 bases separating them. In DNA, the CDR3 is TGTGCCAGCAGCTTAAGGGACACTAACACCGGGGAGCTGTTTTTT. Protein product: CASSLRDTNTGELFF. The whole variable domain, filled in from reference TRBV7-3 and TRBJ2-2, reads GAGVSQTPSNKVTEKGKYVELRCDPISGHTALYWYRQSLGQGPEFLIYFQGTGAADDSGLPNDRFFAVRPEGSVSTLKIQRTERGDSAVYLCASSLRDTNTGELFFGEGSRLTVL.

The CDR3 nucleotides are TGTGCCAGTATGCGACGGACAGGGGGCGGTGGCACTGAAGCTTTCTTT. This sequence encodes CASMRRTGGGGTEAFF. V and J are TRBV19 and TRBJ1-1; TRBD1 matches 11 bases. The germline gives CDR1 LNHDA, CDR2 SQIVND (reference sequence). The CDR3 spans 16 residues. Trimming removed 7 bases from V and 4 bases from J; junction bases left unmatched: 11.

The chain recombines TRBV2 with TRBJ2-5, with 16 positions matching TRBD2. The CDR3 consists of 17 residues. V lost 8 bases and J lost 5; bases outside the gene matches: 11. The germline gives CDR1 SNHLY, CDR2 FYNNEI. The CDR3 loop reads CASLKRGLAGGLETQYF. CDR3 DNA: TGTGCCAGCCTAAAAAGGGGACTAGCGGGGGGGCTTGAGACCCAGTACTTC.

The chain recombines TRBV6-5 with TRBJ2-7; TRBD1 matches 7 bases. V lost 6 bases and J lost 3; bases outside the gene matches: 2. CDR1 and CDR2 from the germline V gene are MNHEY and SVGAGI. This CDR3 has 12 amino acids. The CDR3 DNA sequence: TGTGCCAGCAGCACAGGGGACTACGAGCAGTACGTC. Encoded protein: CASSTGDYEQYV.

The V and J genes are TRBV29-1 and TRBJ2-3; no firm D call. From germline, CDR1 is SQVTM and CDR2 ANQGSEA. V lost 2 bases, J lost 3 bases, and 9 bases lay in between. The CDR3 length is 13 residues. The chain's CDR3 is CSVERVRTDTQYF. The CDR3 nucleotides are TGCAGCGTTGAAAGGGTCAGGACAGATACGCAGTATTTT.

This clone came up once. The chain combines TRBV7-9 with TRBJ1-1; TRBD1 matches 9 bases. The CDR3 extends over 15 amino acids. Germline V CDR1 and CDR2: SEHNR, FQNEAQ (reference sequence). V dropped 5 bases and J dropped 2; count of bases not matched to a gene: 6. CDR3 DNA sequence: TGTGCCAGCAGCAAATGGACAGGGGTTAACACTGAAGCTTTCTTT. Translating gives CASSKWTGVNTEAFF. The complete variable domain, with remaining parts taken from reference TRBV7-9 and TRBJ1-1, reads DTGVSQNPRHKITKRGQNVTFRCDPISEHNRLYWYRQTLGQGPEFLTYFQNEAQLEKSRLLSDRFSAERPKGSFSTLEIQRTEQGDSAMYLCASSKWTGVNTEAFFGQGTRLTVV.

This clone has a handful of counts. The chain has TRBV2 and TRBJ2-7, with TRBD1 matching 9 bases. Trimming cost V 6 bases and J 0 bases; bases outside gene matches: 9. CDR1 SNHLY and CDR2 FYNNEI come from the germline V gene. The CDR3 spans 16 residues. Here the CDR3 DNA reads TGTGCCAGCAGGACCGGGACAGGGTCGAGCTCCTACGAGCAGTACGTC. This encodes CASRTGTGSSSYEQYV.